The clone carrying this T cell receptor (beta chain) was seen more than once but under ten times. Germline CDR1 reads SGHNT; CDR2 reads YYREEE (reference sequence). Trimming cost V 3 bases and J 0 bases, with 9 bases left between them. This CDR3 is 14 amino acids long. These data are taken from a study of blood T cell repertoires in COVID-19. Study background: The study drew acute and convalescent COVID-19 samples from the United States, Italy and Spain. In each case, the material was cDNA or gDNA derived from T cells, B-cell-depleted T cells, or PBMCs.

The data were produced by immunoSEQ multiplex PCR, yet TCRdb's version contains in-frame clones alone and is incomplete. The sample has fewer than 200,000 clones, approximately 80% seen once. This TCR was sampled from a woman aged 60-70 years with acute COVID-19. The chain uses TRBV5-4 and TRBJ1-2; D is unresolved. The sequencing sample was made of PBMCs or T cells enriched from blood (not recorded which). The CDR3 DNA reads TGTGCCAGCAGCTCCCTGTTAGCTAACTATGGCTACACCTTC. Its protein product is CASSSLLANYGYTF.